These 27 T cell receptor beta chains were sequenced from one sample in a study of T-cell reconstitution after alpha-beta-depleted transplantation in children. Unique molecular identifiers were incorporated when the TCRbeta library was constructed. MiXCR, run by TCRdb on the PCR reads, gives a single entry per CDR3 protein. The data contain 240,000 or so distinct CDR3 sequences, 6.5% to 10% of them singletons. Material: PBMCs, mostly from graft donor cells, obtained 180 days after TCRalphabeta/CD19-depleted stem cell transplant. The receptors shown here come from a male patient younger than 18 who had a stem cell transplant for acute lymphoblastic leukemia, so the T cells may come from the graft donor.

A remark on this clonotype: Possible read error: a much larger clone is one base away. The chain employs TRBV12-3 or TRBV12-4 and TRBJ2-1; TRBD2 matches at 10 bases. The CDR3 totals 15 residues. J lost 8 bases, V lost 3 bases, and 7 bases had no gene match. The CDR3 DNA sequence: TGTGCCAGCAGTTTTGTAGCGGGGGGTACCGATGAGCAGTTCTTC. It is translated as CASSFVAGGTDEQFF.

The chain uses TRBV19 and TRBJ2-7, with a possible D match to TRBD2 (6 bases). Trimming left V 5 bases short and J 3 bases short, with 11 bases between. The CDR3 is 13 amino acids. Germline CDR1 is LNHDA and CDR2 is SQIVND (reference sequence). The CDR3 bases are TGTGCCAGTAGTGTGGGACTCAACTACGAGCAGTACTTC. It yields the protein CASSVGLNYEQYF. The complete variable domain, with remaining parts taken from reference TRBV19 and TRBJ2-7, reads DGGITQSPKYLFRKEGQNVTLSCEQNLNHDAMYWYRQDPGQGLRLIYYSQIVNDFQKGDIAEGYSVSREKKESFPLTVTSAQKNPTAFYLCASSVGLNYEQYFGPGTRLTVT.

This clonotype was observed at least ten times. The chain joins TRBV28 to TRBJ1-4, with 12 bases matching TRBD1. Trimming cost V 8 bases and J 8 bases; bases outside gene matches: 6. This CDR3 comprises 14 residues. Looked up from germline, CDR1 is MDHEN and CDR2 is SYDVKM. The CDR3 region has the DNA TGTGCCAGCGGACGGGACAGGGGGCCCGAAAAACTGTTTTTT. Translation gives CASGRDRGPEKLFF.

Worth noting for this clonotype: This clone may be a read error of a much larger clone one base away. The chain employs TRBV3-1 and TRBJ2-1; D may match TRBD1 or TRBD2 (5 bases each). V was clipped by 0 bases and J by 6 bases, with 12 bases between them. Germline CDR1 LGHDT, CDR2 YNNKEL (reference sequence). The CDR3 has 15 amino acids. CDR3 amino acids: CASSQDGTPCNEQFF. For the CDR3, the DNA is TGTGCCAGCAGCCAAGACGGGACGCCGTGCAATGAGCAGTTCTTC.

This clonotype has a count of ten or more. This chain joins TRBV5-1 and TRBJ2-5; D is ambiguous. V was clipped by 5 bases and J by 7 bases, with 21 bases between them. Germline V CDR1 and CDR2: SGHRS, YFSETQ. CDR3 length: 15 amino acids. CDR3 bases: TGCGCCAGCAGTCCGGGCCCCCCGGCGCGCGGGACCCAGTACTTC. Its protein is CASSPGPPARGTQYF.

Many counts were recorded for this clonotype. This chain joins TRBV24-1 and TRBJ2-2; unclear D gene. This CDR3 is built from 12 residues. Germline-derived CDR1 and CDR2 are KGHDR and SFDVKD. Trimming pared 5 bases from V and 6 bases from J, leaving 6 bases between. CDR3 bases: TGTGCCACCAGTGCCGTCTCCGGGGAGCTGTTTTTT. Protein sequence: CATSAVSGELFF.

The sample holds many counts of this clonotype. This chain links TRBV7-9 with TRBJ1-1; D perhaps matches TRBD1 (5 bases). V shed 6 bases and J shed 5 bases, with 13 bases lying between them. The CDR3 sequence is 13 residues long. From germline, CDR1 is SEHNR and CDR2 FQNEAQ (reference sequence). The CDR3 nucleotides read TGTGCCAGCAGTAAACCCAGGGAGACTGAAGCTTTCTTT. Residues: CASSKPRETEAFF.

This clonotype was recorded at least ten times. The V and J genes are TRBV12-3 or TRBV12-4 and TRBJ2-5; 8 bases fit TRBD1. With 5 bases clipped from V and 2 bases from J, the junction kept 4 bases outside the gene matches. The CDR3 extends over 14 amino acids. The DNA of the CDR3 is TGTGCCAGCAGTCGGGACAGGTTACAAGAGACCCAGTACTTC. As protein: CASSRDRLQETQYF.

This clonotype appeared many times. J is TRBJ2-2 and V is TRBV7-8, with 10 bases matching TRBD1. V was clipped by 4 bases and J by 5 bases; unmatched bases: 13. Germline loops: CDR1 SGHVS, CDR2 FQNEAQ. This CDR3 region has 18 residues. CDR3 amino acids: CASSSLPGTGERTGELFF. The CDR3 nucleotides read TGTGCCAGCAGCTCACTGCCAGGGACAGGGGAGCGGACCGGGGAGCTGTTTTTT.

In this sample, this clonotype turned up many times. This rearrangement joins TRBV24-1 to TRBJ2-3, with TRBD2 matching 9 bases. Germline loops: CDR1 KGHDR, CDR2 SFDVKD. This CDR3 has 16 residues. The J segment lost 4 bases and the V segment lost 4 bases, leaving 8 bases of the junction unmatched. The CDR3 loop reads CATSDPSGRWADTQYF. The CDR3 DNA reads TGTGCCACCAGTGACCCAAGCGGGAGGTGGGCAGATACGCAGTATTTT.

This clonotype was recorded at least ten times. The rearrangement joins TRBV12-3 or TRBV12-4 to TRBJ2-3; D is perhaps TRBD2 (6 bases). V was pared by 4 bases and J by 2 bases, with 19 bases between. CDR3 length: 17 amino acids. DNA for the CDR3: TGTGCCAGCAGTTACCCTGGGGGGACCGGCGTCACAGATACGCAGTATTTT. Translation: CASSYPGGTGVTDTQYF.

This clonotype has at least ten counts. The rearrangement joins TRBV7-2 to TRBJ1-1, with D tentatively TRBD1 (5 bases). Germline assignment: CDR1 SGHTA and CDR2 FQGNSA. V was shortened by 4 bases and J by 6 bases, with 12 bases between the two germline ends. The CDR3 runs 13 residues. The CDR3 sequence: CASSSGGYPEAFF. The CDR3 bases are TGTGCCAGCAGCTCCGGGGGTTACCCTGAAGCTTTCTTT.

This clonotype has at least ten counts. The chain combines TRBV12-5 with TRBJ2-2, with 10 bases identical to TRBD2. CDR1 and CDR2 from the germline V gene are LGHNT and FRNRAP. The trim removed 8 bases at V and 6 bases at J, leaving 12 bases unmatched. The CDR3 covers 16 residues. Here the CDR3 reads CASMPHPSGGPGELFF. The CDR3 DNA is TGTGCTAGTATGCCCCATCCTAGCGGGGGTCCCGGGGAGCTGTTTTTT.

This clonotype was counted many times. The V and J genes are TRBV29-1 and TRBJ2-1, with 8 bases that match TRBD2. This CDR3 region has 12 residues. V was pared by 5 bases and J by 10 bases, with 7 bases of the junction left unmatched. Germline V gives CDR1 SQVTM, CDR2 ANQGSEA. CDR3 coding DNA: TGCAGCGTTTTCGGGGGGGCCGCGGAGCAGTTCTTC. Protein sequence: CSVFGGAAEQFF.

There are many counts of this clonotype. The chain uses TRBV18 and TRBJ2-1, with TRBD2 matching 8 bases. CDR1 KGHSH and CDR2 LQKENI come from the germline V gene. Unmatched junction bases numbered 5, after V lost 2 bases and J lost 8 bases. The CDR3 is 14 residues long. Here the CDR3 reads CASSPETAGDEQFF. The CDR3, as DNA: TGTGCCAGCTCACCAGAGACAGCGGGGGATGAGCAGTTCTTC.

A note on this clonotype: It may be a read error: a sequence one base away is much more abundant. V usage is TRBV12-3 or TRBV12-4 and J usage is TRBJ2-2, with 8 bases that match TRBD2. The CDR3 sequence is 18 residues long. This CDR3 is CACSPFAREGARTGELFF. As DNA, the CDR3 is TGTGCCTGCAGTCCCTTTGCACGGGAGGGAGCTAGGACCGGGGAGCTGTTTTTT.

This clonotype has ten or more counts. V usage is TRBV29-1 and J usage is TRBJ1-1; D remains unclear. V lost 1 base to trimming and J lost 0 bases, with 12 bases between them. Germline lookup yields CDR1 SQVTM and CDR2 ANQGSEA. CDR3 length: 15 amino acids. The CDR3 reads CSVEVALSVNTEAFF. Here the CDR3 DNA reads TGCAGCGTTGAAGTCGCGCTTTCGGTGAACACTGAAGCTTTCTTT.

In this sample, this clonotype turned up many times. The chain joins TRBV9 to TRBJ1-1; 7 bases are a match to TRBD1. CDR1 is SGDLS, CDR2 YYNGEE, per germline. The V segment lost 3 bases and the J segment 12 bases; nucleotides outside the gene matches: 11. The length of the CDR3 is 13 residues. The CDR3: CASSDRDSSESFF. The CDR3 DNA reads TGTGCCAGCAGCGACCGGGACAGCTCTGAGTCTTTCTTT. Filled out from reference TRBV9 and TRBJ1-1, the complete variable domain reads DSGVTQTPKHLITATGQRVTLRCSPRSGDLSVYWYQQSLDQGLQFLIQYYNGEERAKGNILERFSAQQFPDLHSELNLSSLELGDSALYFCASSDRDSSESFFGQGTRLTVV.

This clonotype was recorded many times. The chain recombines TRBV2 with TRBJ2-3; possibly TRBD1 or TRBD2 for D (6 bases each). Germline V gives CDR1 SNHLY, CDR2 FYNNEI. This CDR3 contains 13 residues. V shed 6 bases and J shed 3 bases, with 10 bases lying between them. The DNA of the CDR3 is TGTGCCAGCAGGGGGGCGGGGACAGATACGCAGTATTTT. Protein: CASRGAGTDTQYF.

This clonotype showed up many times. J is TRBJ2-3 and V is TRBV12-3 or TRBV12-4; a weak D match, TRBD2 (7 bases). The CDR3 runs to 17 residues. V lost 5 bases and J lost 4, with 22 bases in between. The CDR3 DNA reads as TGTGCCAGCAGTCCTCGGGGGGCCGATAGAAAACCAGATACGCAGTATTTT. Translation: CASSPRGADRKPDTQYF.

At least ten counts were recorded for this clonotype. The chain carries TRBV28 and TRBJ2-7, with D maybe TRBD2 (6 bases). The germline CDR1 and CDR2 sequences are MDHEN and SYDVKM. V lost 2 bases and J lost 0, with 11 bases in between. The CDR3 has 15 residues. The CDR3 is CASSLPRGTSYEQYF. The DNA of the CDR3 is TGTGCCAGCAGTTTACCCCGGGGGACCTCCTACGAGCAGTACTTC.

In its sample, this clonotype was seen many times. The gene calls are TRBV20-1 and TRBJ1-2; no clear D. CDR1 and CDR2 from the germline V gene are DFQATT and SNEGSKA (reference sequence). CDR3 length: 14 residues. V gave up 0 bases and J gave up 8 bases, with 16 bases separating them. The CDR3 DNA reads as TGCAGTGCTAGAGATCAGGCAGGAAGTTACGGCTACACCTTC. This translates into CSARDQAGSYGYTF.

This clonotype has more than one count but fewer than ten. J is TRBJ1-6 and V is TRBV12-5, with a possible D match to TRBD1 (6 bases). V gave up 1 base and J gave up 14 bases, with 15 bases separating them. CDR3 length: 14 amino acids. Per the germline V gene, CDR1 is LGHNT and CDR2 is FRNRAP. Written as DNA, the CDR3 is TGTGCTAGTGGTTTGGGGTCCGCGGGGGCAACCCTCCACTTT. Its translation is CASGLGSAGATLHF.

About this clonotype: Germline and junction disagree at one end, which may indicate a read error. The chain employs TRBV7-9 and TRBJ2-5, with D tentatively TRBD1 (6 bases). This CDR3 is built from 15 residues. Germline CDR1 SEHNR, CDR2 FQNEAQ (reference sequence). CDR3 region: CASRLDVNQGETQYF. Here the CDR3 DNA reads TGTGCCAGCAGATTAGACGTCAACCAGGGGGAGACCCAGTACTTC.

This clonotype was counted ten times or more. V gene TRBV3-1 combines with J gene TRBJ2-3; D is undetermined. Germline loops: CDR1 LGHDT, CDR2 YNNKEL (reference sequence). The CDR3 length is 12 residues. Trimming took off 4 bases at V and 6 bases at J, with 8 bases between the two ends. The CDR3 sequence: CASSLWADTQYF. CDR3 bases: TGTGCCAGCAGCCTCTGGGCGGATACGCAGTATTTT.

This clonotype was picked up many times. V and J are TRBV20-1 and TRBJ2-2; D is ambiguous. CDR1 is DFQATT and CDR2 is SNEGSKA in the germline V gene (reference sequence). This CDR3 has 13 residues. V was clipped by 3 bases and J by 7 bases, with 12 bases between them. The chain's CDR3 is CSARVATIGELFF. The CDR3, as DNA: TGCAGTGCTAGGGTAGCAACCATCGGGGAGCTGTTTTTT.

This clonotype appeared many times. The chain carries TRBV20-1 and TRBJ1-2, with D tentatively TRBD1 (5 bases). Trimming stripped 0 bases from V and 4 bases from J, with 9 bases between. The CDR3 is made up of 13 amino acids. From germline, CDR1 is DFQATT and CDR2 SNEGSKA (reference sequence). CDR3 residues: CSARDAGSYGYTF. The CDR3 nucleotides read TGCAGTGCTAGAGATGCAGGGTCCTATGGCTACACCTTC.